The 9 T cell receptor beta chains presented below share a single source sample, sequenced in a study of cytomegalovirus exposure and HLA in healthy donors. 60 Vbeta and 13 Jbeta primers were used in PCR. Assay used: immunoSEQ multiplex PCR; TCRdb lists only in-frame clones, some missing. The data show 63,000 or so clones, over 75% seen once. Sequencing was performed on PBMCs. The receptors stem from a woman in her twenties or thirties in good health and CMV-seronegative.

This clone was observed a handful of times. The chain couples TRBV6-5 to TRBJ1-1; D is unclear. CDR1 MNHEY and CDR2 SVGAGI come from the germline V gene. V lost 2 bases to trimming and J lost 4 bases, with 17 bases between them. This CDR3 spans 16 amino acids. CDR3 coding DNA: TGTGCCAGCAGTTACACGTCCCGGGGAAGTCTCACTGAAGCTTTCTTT. Translated, it gives CASSYTSRGSLTEAFF.

The chain employs TRBV6-6 and TRBJ1-2; D call uncertain. Germline assignment: CDR1 MNHNY and CDR2 SVGAGI (reference sequence). CDR3 length: 11 residues. The germline V and J ends were trimmed by 6 bases and 6 bases, with 8 bases remaining between them. This CDR3 is CASRYGDGYTF. CDR3 nucleotides: TGTGCCAGCAGGTACGGAGATGGCTACACCTTC.

This chain connects TRBV11-2 to TRBJ1-1; D not certain. Germline assignment: CDR1 SGHAT and CDR2 FQNNGV. This CDR3 spans 13 amino acids. V lost 0 bases and J 6 bases, leaving 8 bases between the germline ends. The DNA of the CDR3 is TGTGCCAGCAGCTTAGATGGTAGCGCTGAAGCTTTCTTT. Translation gives CASSLDGSAEAFF.

The chain joins TRBV4-1 to TRBJ1-1, with D possibly being TRBD1 (6 bases). CDR1 MGHRA and CDR2 YSYEKL come from the germline V gene. The V end was cut by 2 bases, the J end by 7 bases, with 29 bases between. This CDR3 has 19 residues. The CDR3 here is CASSQIFRPQGPESYEAFF. CDR3 nucleotides: TGCGCCAGCAGCCAAATCTTTCGACCTCAGGGGCCCGAGTCTTATGAAGCTTTCTTT.

CDR3: CASSQELAGGSNIQYF. Here the CDR3 DNA reads TGTGCCAGCAGCCAGGAACTAGCGGGAGGATCAAACATTCAGTACTTC. V and J are TRBV7-2 and TRBJ2-4; 12 bases map to TRBD2. The V gene end was trimmed by 5 bases and the J gene end by 6 bases; junction bases not matched to a gene: 8. Germline V gene data show CDR1 as SGHTA and CDR2 as FQGNSA. This CDR3 spans 16 amino acids.

This chain connects TRBV6-1 to TRBJ2-3, with D uncertain. Deletions cut 0 bases from V and 1 base from J, with 11 bases between. CDR3 length: 16 amino acids. The germline gives CDR1 MNHNS, CDR2 SASEGT. The CDR3 loop is CASSEAPADRTDTQYF. The CDR3 nucleotides read TGTGCCAGCAGTGAAGCCCCCGCGGATCGCACAGATACGCAGTATTTT.

This chain connects TRBV28 to TRBJ1-2, with a possible D match to TRBD1 (6 bases). Germline values: CDR1 MDHEN, CDR2 SYDVKM. The CDR3 runs 11 residues. Trimming left V 7 bases short and J 8 bases short, with 11 bases between. The DNA of the CDR3 is TGTGCCAGCACCACAGGGTACGGCTACACCTTC. Residues: CASTTGYGYTF.

The rearrangement joins TRBV6-5 to TRBJ1-2; D gene uncertain. Deletions cut 6 bases from V and 4 bases from J, with 12 bases between. Germline assignment: CDR1 MNHEY and CDR2 SVGAGI. The length of the CDR3 is 13 residues. In nucleotides, the CDR3 is TGTGCCAGCAGCCCCACAGACCCCTATGGCTACACCTTC. It translates to CASSPTDPYGYTF.

J is TRBJ2-3 and V is TRBV7-2; D is possibly TRBD2 (6 bases). V was pared by 4 bases and J by 7 bases, with 24 bases between. The CDR3 has 17 amino acids. The germline V gene has CDR1 SGHTA and CDR2 FQGNSA. The CDR3 region has the DNA TGTGCCAGCAGCTCGAGACCGGGACTGGGTTTGGGGAATACGCAGTATTTT. The encoded protein is CASSSRPGLGLGNTQYF.